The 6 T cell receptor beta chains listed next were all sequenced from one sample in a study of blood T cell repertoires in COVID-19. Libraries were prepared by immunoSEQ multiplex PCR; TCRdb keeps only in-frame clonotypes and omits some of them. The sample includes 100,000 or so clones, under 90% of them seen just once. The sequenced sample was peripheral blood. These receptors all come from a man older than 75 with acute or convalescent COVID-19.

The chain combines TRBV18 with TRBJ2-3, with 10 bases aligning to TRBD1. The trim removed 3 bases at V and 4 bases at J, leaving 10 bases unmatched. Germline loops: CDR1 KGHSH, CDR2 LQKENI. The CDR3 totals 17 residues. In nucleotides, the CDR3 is TGTGCCAGCTCACCGGACAGGGGGGATTCATTCGCAGATACGCAGTATTTT. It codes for CASSPDRGDSFADTQYF.

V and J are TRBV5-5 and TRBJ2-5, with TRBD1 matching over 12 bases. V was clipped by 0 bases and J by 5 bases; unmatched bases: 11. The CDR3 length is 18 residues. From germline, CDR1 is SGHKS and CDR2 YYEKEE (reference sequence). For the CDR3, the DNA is TGTGCCAGCAGCTTGGTCTTGGGAGGGACAGGGGGCCGGGAGACCCAGTACTTC. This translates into CASSLVLGGTGGRETQYF.

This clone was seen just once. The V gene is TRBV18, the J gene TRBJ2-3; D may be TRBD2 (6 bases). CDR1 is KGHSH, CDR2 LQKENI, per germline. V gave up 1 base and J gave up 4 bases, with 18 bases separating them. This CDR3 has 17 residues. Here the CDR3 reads CASSPLRGGTWADTQYF. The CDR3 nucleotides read TGTGCCAGCTCACCACTTCGGGGCGGGACTTGGGCAGATACGCAGTATTTT.

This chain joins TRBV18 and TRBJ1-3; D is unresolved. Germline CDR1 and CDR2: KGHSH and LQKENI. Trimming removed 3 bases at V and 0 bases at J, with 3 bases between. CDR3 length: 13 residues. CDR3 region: CASSPSSGNTIYF. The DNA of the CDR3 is TGTGCCAGCTCACCCAGCTCTGGAAACACCATATATTTT. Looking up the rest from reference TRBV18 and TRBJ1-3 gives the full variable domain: NAGVMQNPRHLVRRRGQEARLRCSPMKGHSHVYWYRQLPEEGLKFMVYLQKENIIDESGMPKERFSAEFPKEGPSILRIQQVVRGDSAAYFCASSPSSGNTIYFGEGSWLTVV.

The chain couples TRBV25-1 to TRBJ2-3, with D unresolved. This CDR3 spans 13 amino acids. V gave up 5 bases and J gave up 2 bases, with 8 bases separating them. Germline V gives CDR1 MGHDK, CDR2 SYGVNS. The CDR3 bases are TGTGCCAGCAGTTCTTACATCACAGATACGCAGTATTTT. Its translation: CASSSYITDTQYF. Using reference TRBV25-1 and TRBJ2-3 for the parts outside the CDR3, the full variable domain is EADIYQTPRYLVIGTGKKITLECSQTMGHDKMYWYQQDPGMELHLIHYSYGVNSTEKGDLSSESTVSRIRTEHFPLTLESARPSHTSQYLCASSSYITDTQYFGPGTRLTVL.

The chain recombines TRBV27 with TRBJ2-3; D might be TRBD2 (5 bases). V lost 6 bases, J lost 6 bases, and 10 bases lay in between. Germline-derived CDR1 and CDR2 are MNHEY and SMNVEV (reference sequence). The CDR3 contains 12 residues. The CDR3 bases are TGTGCCAGCAGCGCGACGGGGGATACGCAGTATTTT. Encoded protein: CASSATGDTQYF.